Listed below are T cell receptor beta chains from one sample, sequenced in a study of vaccination effects on CD4 cells after COVID-19. Libraries were prepared by immunoSEQ multiplex PCR; TCRdb keeps only in-frame clonotypes and omits some of them. The table has 37,000 or so clones, approximately 68% seen once; the top ten hold about 15%. Their specific antigens are unknown. The source was CD4+ T cells from PBMCs cultured with HCoV-OC43 spike peptides, collected before COVID-19 vaccination. The receptor source for this set is a human donor who received a COVID-19 vaccine. Both conserved end residues are part of each CDR3. D genes are given only for firm matches. Size is stated for part of the rows, as once, few or many counts, or as a class when the clone is expanded.

j_call: TRBJ2-6
clone_size: -
d_call: -
v_call: TRBV6-4
cdr3_nt: TGTGCCAGCAGTGGTAGCGGCTCTGGGGCCAACGTCCTGACTTTC
cdr3_aa: CASSGSGSGANVLTF

j_call: TRBJ2-2
clone_size: -
d_call: TRBD2
v_call: TRBV10-3
cdr3_nt: TGTGCCATCAGTGGGAGTCTAGCGGGAGGGCGGAACACCGGGGAGCTGTTTTTT
cdr3_aa: CAISGSLAGGRNTGELFF

j_call: TRBJ2-7
clone_size: once
d_call: TRBD2
v_call: TRBV6-6
cdr3_nt: TGTGCCAGCAGTTCAGGACTAGCGGGAGGTTACGAGCAGTACTTC
cdr3_aa: CASSSGLAGGYEQYF

j_call: TRBJ2-3
clone_size: -
d_call: TRBD2
v_call: TRBV6-5
cdr3_nt: TGTGCCAGCAGTATCGGGGGGACAGATACGCAGTATTTT
cdr3_aa: CASSIGGTDTQYF

j_call: TRBJ2-5
clone_size: few
d_call: -
v_call: TRBV5-1
cdr3_nt: TGCGCCAGCAGCGGAGCTGGACCCACCCAAGAGACCCAGTACTTC
cdr3_aa: CASSGAGPTQETQYF

j_call: TRBJ1-2
clone_size: -
d_call: -
v_call: TRBV29-1
cdr3_nt: TGCAGCGTTGTGGAGATTAAGGACTATGGCTACACCTTC
cdr3_aa: CSVVEIKDYGYTF

j_call: TRBJ1-2
clone_size: few
d_call: -
v_call: TRBV18
cdr3_nt: TGTGCCAGCTCACCAGGGACAACGAACGGCTACACCTTC
cdr3_aa: CASSPGTTNGYTF

j_call: TRBJ1-2
clone_size: -
d_call: -
v_call: TRBV5-4
cdr3_nt: TGTGCCAGCAGCTTGGGCAGAGAGACCTATGGCTACACCTTC
cdr3_aa: CASSLGRETYGYTF

j_call: TRBJ1-4
clone_size: -
d_call: -
v_call: TRBV3-1/TRBV3-2
cdr3_nt: TGTGCCAGTTCCAGGGGACAAACTAATGAAAAACTGTTTTTT
cdr3_aa: CASSRGQTNEKLFF

j_call: TRBJ2-7
clone_size: -
d_call: TRBD2
v_call: TRBV4-2
cdr3_nt: TGTGCCAGCAGCCCGCGGGGGGGCCTCCGGCAGTACTTC
cdr3_aa: CASSPRGGLRQYF

j_call: TRBJ1-1
clone_size: -
d_call: -
v_call: TRBV20-1
cdr3_nt: TGCAGTGCTAGTAGAGAGGCCTGGGAAGGACCGTCGTACACTGAAGCTTTCTTT
cdr3_aa: CSASREAWEGPSYTEAFF

j_call: TRBJ2-7
clone_size: few
d_call: -
v_call: TRBV12-3/TRBV12-4
cdr3_nt: TGTGCCAGCAGTACTACTTACGAGCAGTACTTC
cdr3_aa: CASSTTYEQYF

j_call: TRBJ2-4
clone_size: -
d_call: -
v_call: TRBV11-2
cdr3_nt: TGTGCCAGCAGCTTAATTTGGGGAGCGGGAAACATTCAGTACTTC
cdr3_aa: CASSLIWGAGNIQYF

j_call: TRBJ2-5
clone_size: -
d_call: TRBD1
v_call: TRBV27
cdr3_nt: TGTGCCAGCAGTTCCGTATCCCGCGGACAGGCAGGAACCCAGTACTTC
cdr3_aa: CASSSVSRGQAGTQYF

j_call: TRBJ2-7
clone_size: -
d_call: -
v_call: TRBV12-3/TRBV12-4
cdr3_nt: TGTGCCAGCAGTTCCCGGGTTACTGGGCAGTACTTC
cdr3_aa: CASSSRVTGQYF

j_call: TRBJ2-3
clone_size: -
d_call: -
v_call: TRBV13
cdr3_nt: TGTGCCAGCAGCGAGTATACAGATACGCAGTATTTT
cdr3_aa: CASSEYTDTQYF

j_call: TRBJ2-3
clone_size: -
d_call: -
v_call: TRBV5-1
cdr3_nt: TGCGCCAGCAGCCCAGCAGTGCTGGGCACAGATACGCAGTATTTT
cdr3_aa: CASSPAVLGTDTQYF